The TCR beta chain under discussion was sequenced for a study of cytomegalovirus exposure and HLA in healthy donors. Of note for this clone: No antigen is known for it.

Per the germline V gene, CDR1 is MNHNS and CDR2 is SASEGT. The germline V and J ends were trimmed by 4 bases and 4 bases, with 13 bases remaining between them. The CDR3 loop spans 14 amino acids. Broader study findings: In vitro testing confirmed three CMV-associated chains as specific for CMV antigens. In a later analysis, an Asian-associated ancestry cluster reportedly showed fewer N-insertions than the roughly 700-donor mean.

The PCR made use of 60 Vbeta and 13 Jbeta primers. Data came from immunoSEQ multiplex PCR; TCRdb stores just in-frame clones and leaves some out. This sample's table has tens of thousands of clones. The sequencing input was PBMCs. The V gene is TRBV6-1, the J gene TRBJ1-2; D not resolved. The source is a female donor in good health and CMV-seropositive. For the CDR3, the DNA is TGTGCCAGCAGTGCCCCGCGGGCAGTCTATGGCTACACCTTC. It is translated as CASSAPRAVYGYTF.